This T cell receptor (beta chain) was captured by sequencing in a study of T cells after yellow fever vaccination. The study, taken as a whole, reports: Primary-vaccination clones mostly resurfaced post-booster (about 96% CD4, approximately 87% CD8). Weaker, the secondary response had a peak occurring faster, on day 5 versus 15.

Regarding this clonotype: Its cognate antigen is unknown.

5'RACE template switching generated TCR cDNA, adding a universal primer site and UMIs. TCRdb used MiXCR to reprocess the 5' RACE reads, holding one entry per CDR3 protein. The top ten hold 20% to 25% of the sample, which has a few hundred thousand distinct CDR3 sequences, approximately 3.9% seen once. Between the trimmed V and J ends, which lost 5 bases and 1 base, there was a span of 8 bases. This CDR3 is 13 amino acids long. The germline CDR1 and CDR2 sequences are MNHNY and SVGAGI (reference sequence). The TCR sequence derives from a man younger than 35 who received the YFV17D yellow fever vaccine. This chain joins TRBV6-6 and TRBJ1-2; D is ambiguous. This specimen consisted of PBMCs, obtained 5 days after the yellow fever booster vaccination. CDR3 bases: TGTGCCAGCAGTGGCAGTAATAACTATGGCTACACCTTC. It specifies CASSGSNNYGYTF.